Described below is a single T cell receptor beta chain sequence and its context. Its antigen is currently unknown. Trimming left V 4 bases short and J 5 bases short, with 14 bases between. CDR3 size: 14 residues. Germline CDR1 and CDR2: LGHDT and YNNKEL (reference sequence). The data originate from a study of T-cell reconstitution after alpha-beta-depleted transplantation in children. The study's findings and limits: Reported findings indicate that, about two months after transplant, alpha-beta T cells came from several hundred expanded clones, which were derived from non-depleted graft cells. T cells produced anew were the main source of T-cell counts and diversity one year after transplant.

The authors prepared the TCRbeta library with unique molecular identifiers. TCRdb independently ran MiXCR on the PCR reads; one entry per CDR3 protein. Of 200,000 to 250,000 distinct CDR3 sequences in the sample, roughly 25% were seen once. V and J are TRBV3-1 and TRBJ2-5; D is perhaps TRBD2 (6 bases). This TCR was sampled from a girl between 2 and 10 years old with Fanconi anemia, due to receive a stem cell transplant. The sequenced sample was PBMCs, obtained before TCRalphabeta/CD19-depleted stem cell transplant. CDR3 sequence: CASSRQPEGETQYF. The CDR3 DNA follows: TGTGCCAGCAGCCGTCAGCCGGAGGGGGAGACCCAGTACTTC.